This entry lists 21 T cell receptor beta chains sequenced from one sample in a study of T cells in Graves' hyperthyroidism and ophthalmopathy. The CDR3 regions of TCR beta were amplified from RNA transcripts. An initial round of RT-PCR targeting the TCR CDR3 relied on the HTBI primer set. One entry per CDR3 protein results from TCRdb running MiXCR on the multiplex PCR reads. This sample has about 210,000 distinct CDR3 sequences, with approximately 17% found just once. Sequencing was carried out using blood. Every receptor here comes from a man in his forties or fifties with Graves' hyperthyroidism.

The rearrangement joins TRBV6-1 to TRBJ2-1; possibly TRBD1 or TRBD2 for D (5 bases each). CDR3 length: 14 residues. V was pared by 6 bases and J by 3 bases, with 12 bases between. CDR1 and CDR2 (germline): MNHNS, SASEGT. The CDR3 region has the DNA TGTGCCAGCAGGGGGGTTGGGGGCTACAATGAGCAGTTCTTC. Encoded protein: CASRGVGGYNEQFF.

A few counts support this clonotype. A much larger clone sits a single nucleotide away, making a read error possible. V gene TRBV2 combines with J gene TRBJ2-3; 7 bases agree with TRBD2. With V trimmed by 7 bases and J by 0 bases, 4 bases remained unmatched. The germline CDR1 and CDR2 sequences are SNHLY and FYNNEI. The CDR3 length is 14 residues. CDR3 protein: CASIERDSTDTQYF. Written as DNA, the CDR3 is TGTGCCAGCATAGAGCGGGACAGCACAGATACGCAGTATTTT.

The CDR3 protein is CASSSRAGRGYEQYF. The CDR3, as DNA: TGTGCCAGCAGCTCCCGGGCGGGGCGCGGTTACGAGCAGTACTTC. The gene calls are TRBV11-3 and TRBJ2-7; tentatively, D is TRBD2 (6 bases). Germline V gene lookup returns CDR1 SGHNT and CDR2 YENEEA. The ends were cut back, 4 bases at V and 4 bases at J, with 17 bases in the middle. The CDR3 consists of 15 residues.

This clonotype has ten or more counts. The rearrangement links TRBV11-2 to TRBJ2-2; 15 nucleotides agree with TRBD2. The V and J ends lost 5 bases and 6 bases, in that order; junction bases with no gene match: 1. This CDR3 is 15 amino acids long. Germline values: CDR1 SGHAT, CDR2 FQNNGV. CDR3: CASSRTSGRAGELFF. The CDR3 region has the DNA TGTGCCAGCAGCCGGACTAGCGGGAGGGCCGGGGAGCTGTTTTTT. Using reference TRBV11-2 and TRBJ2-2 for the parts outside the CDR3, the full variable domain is EAGVAQSPRYKIIEKRQSVAFWCNPISGHATLYWYQQILGQGPKLLIQFQNNGVVDDSQLPKDRFSAERLKGVDSTLKIQPAKLEDSAVYLCASSRTSGRAGELFFGEGSRLTVL.

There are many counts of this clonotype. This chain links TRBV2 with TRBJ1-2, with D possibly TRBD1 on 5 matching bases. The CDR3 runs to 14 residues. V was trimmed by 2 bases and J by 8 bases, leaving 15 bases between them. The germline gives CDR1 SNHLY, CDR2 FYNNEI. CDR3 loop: CASSERGRPLGYTF. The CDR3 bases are TGTGCCAGCAGTGAAAGGGGCAGGCCTTTGGGCTACACCTTC.

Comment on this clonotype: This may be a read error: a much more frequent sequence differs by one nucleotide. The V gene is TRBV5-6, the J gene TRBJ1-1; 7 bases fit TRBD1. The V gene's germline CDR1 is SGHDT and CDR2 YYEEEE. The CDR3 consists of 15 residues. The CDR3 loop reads CASSRMTGWHTGAFF. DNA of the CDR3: TGTGCCAGCAGCCGGATGACAGGGTGGCACACTGGAGCTTTCTTT.

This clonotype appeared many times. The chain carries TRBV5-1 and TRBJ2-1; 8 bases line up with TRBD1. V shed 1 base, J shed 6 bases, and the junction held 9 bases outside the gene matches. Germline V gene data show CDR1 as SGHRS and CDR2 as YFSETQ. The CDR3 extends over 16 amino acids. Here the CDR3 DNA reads TGCGCCAGCAGCTTGTCGAGGGACAGGACGATCAATGAGCAGTTCTTC. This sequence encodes CASSLSRDRTINEQFF.

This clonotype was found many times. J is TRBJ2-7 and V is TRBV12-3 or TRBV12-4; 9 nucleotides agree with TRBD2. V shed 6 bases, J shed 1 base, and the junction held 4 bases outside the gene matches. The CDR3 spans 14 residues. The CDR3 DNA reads TGTGCCAGCAGGAGCGGGAGGCAGTCCTACGAGCAGTACTTC. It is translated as CASRSGRQSYEQYF.

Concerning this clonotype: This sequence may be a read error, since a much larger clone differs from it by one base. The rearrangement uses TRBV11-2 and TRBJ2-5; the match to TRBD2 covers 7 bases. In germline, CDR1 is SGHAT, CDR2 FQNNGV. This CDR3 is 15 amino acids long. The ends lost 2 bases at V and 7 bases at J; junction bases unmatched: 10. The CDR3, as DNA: TGTGCCAGCAGCTTACCTCTGGGAGGGGCAGGGACCCAGTACTTC. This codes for CASSLPLGGAGTQYF.

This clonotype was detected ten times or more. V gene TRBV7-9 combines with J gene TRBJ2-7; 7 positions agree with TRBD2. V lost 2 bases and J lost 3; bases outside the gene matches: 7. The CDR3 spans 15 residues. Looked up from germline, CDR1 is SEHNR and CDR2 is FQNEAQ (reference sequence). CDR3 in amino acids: CASSLYISGYYEQYF. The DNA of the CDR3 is TGTGCCAGCAGCTTATATATTAGCGGGTACTACGAGCAGTACTTC. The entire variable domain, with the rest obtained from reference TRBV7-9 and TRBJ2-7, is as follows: DTGVSQNPRHKITKRGQNVTFRCDPISEHNRLYWYRQTLGQGPEFLTYFQNEAQLEKSRLLSDRFSAERPKGSFSTLEIQRTEQGDSAMYLCASSLYISGYYEQYFGPGTRLTVT.

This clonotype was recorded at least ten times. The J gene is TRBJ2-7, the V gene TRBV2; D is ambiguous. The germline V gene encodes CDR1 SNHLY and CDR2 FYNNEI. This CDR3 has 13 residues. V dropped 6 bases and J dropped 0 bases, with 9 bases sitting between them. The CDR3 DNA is TGTGCCAGCAGCCGGGTCTTCTCCTACGAGCAGTACTTC. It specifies CASSRVFSYEQYF.

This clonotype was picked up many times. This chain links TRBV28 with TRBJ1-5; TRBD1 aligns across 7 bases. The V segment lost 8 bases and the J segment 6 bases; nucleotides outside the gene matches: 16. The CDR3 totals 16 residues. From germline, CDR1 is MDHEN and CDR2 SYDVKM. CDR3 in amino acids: CASGRFGTEEGQPQHF. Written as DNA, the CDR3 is TGTGCCAGCGGCCGTTTCGGGACAGAAGAAGGTCAGCCCCAGCATTTT. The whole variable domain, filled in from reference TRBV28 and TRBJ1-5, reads DVKVTQSSRYLVKRTGEKVFLECVQDMDHENMFWYRQDPGLGLRLIYFSYDVKMKEKGDIPEGYSVSREKKERFSLILESASTNQTSMYLCASGRFGTEEGQPQHFGDGTRLSIL.

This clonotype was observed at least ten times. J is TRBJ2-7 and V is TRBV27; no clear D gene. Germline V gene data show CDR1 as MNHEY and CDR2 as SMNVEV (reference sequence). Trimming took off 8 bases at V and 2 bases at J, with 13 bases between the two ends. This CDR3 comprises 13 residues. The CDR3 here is CASRNGKAYEQYF. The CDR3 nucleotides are TGTGCCAGCCGGAACGGAAAAGCCTACGAGCAGTACTTC.

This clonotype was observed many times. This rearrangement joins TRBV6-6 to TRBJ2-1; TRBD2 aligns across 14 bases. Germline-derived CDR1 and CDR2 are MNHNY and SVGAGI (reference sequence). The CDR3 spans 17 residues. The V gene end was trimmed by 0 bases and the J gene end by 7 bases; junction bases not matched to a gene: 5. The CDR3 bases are TGTGCCAGCAGTTACTCGGGACTAGCGGGAGATCTGAATGAGCAGTTCTTC. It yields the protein CASSYSGLAGDLNEQFF.

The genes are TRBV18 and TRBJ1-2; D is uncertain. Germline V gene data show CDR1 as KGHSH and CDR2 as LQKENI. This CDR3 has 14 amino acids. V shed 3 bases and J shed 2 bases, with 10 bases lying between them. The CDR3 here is CASSPYPQNYGYTF. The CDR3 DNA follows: TGTGCCAGCTCACCGTATCCGCAAAACTATGGCTACACCTTC. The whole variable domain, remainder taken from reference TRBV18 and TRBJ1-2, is NAGVMQNPRHLVRRRGQEARLRCSPMKGHSHVYWYRQLPEEGLKFMVYLQKENIIDESGMPKERFSAEFPKEGPSILRIQQVVRGDSAAYFCASSPYPQNYGYTFGSGTRLTVV.

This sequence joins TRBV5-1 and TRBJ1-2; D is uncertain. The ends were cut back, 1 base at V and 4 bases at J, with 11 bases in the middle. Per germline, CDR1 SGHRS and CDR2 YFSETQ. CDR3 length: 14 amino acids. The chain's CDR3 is CASSLIDSSYGYTF. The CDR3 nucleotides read TGCGCCAGCAGCTTGATCGACTCGAGCTATGGCTACACCTTC.

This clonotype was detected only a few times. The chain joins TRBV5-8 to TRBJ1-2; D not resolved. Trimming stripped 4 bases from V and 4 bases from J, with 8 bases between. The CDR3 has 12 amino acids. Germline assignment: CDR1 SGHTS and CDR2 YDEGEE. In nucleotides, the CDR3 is TGTGCCAGCAGCATCCACAGCTATGGCTACACCTTC. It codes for CASSIHSYGYTF.

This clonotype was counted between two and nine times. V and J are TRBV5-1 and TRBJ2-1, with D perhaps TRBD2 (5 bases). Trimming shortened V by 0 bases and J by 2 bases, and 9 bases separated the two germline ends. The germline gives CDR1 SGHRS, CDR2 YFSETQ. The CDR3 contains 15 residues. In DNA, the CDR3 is TGCGCCAGCAGCTTGGGAGGGTCCACCTACAATGAGCAGTTCTTC. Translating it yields CASSLGGSTYNEQFF.

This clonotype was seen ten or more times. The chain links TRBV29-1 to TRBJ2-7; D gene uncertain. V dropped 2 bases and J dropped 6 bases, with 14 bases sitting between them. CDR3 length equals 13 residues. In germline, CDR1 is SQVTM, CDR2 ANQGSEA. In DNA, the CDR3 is TGCAGCGTTGAAATCGGCTTTTCCGTCGAGCAGTACTTC. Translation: CSVEIGFSVEQYF.

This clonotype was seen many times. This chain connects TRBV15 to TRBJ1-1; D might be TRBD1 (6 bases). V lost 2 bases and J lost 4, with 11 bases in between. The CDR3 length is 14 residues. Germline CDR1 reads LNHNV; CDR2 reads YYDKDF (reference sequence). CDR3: CATSRLRGGTEAFF. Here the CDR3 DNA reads TGTGCCACCAGCAGATTGAGGGGGGGCACTGAAGCTTTCTTT.

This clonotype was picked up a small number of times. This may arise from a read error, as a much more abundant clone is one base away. CDR3: CASSFVYNEQSF. Written as DNA, the CDR3 is TGTGCCAGCAGTTTTGTCTACAATGAGCAGTCCTTC. The V gene is TRBV28, the J gene TRBJ2-1, with D unclear. The CDR3 has 12 residues. Germline V gives CDR1 MDHEN, CDR2 SYDVKM. The whole variable domain, remainder taken from reference TRBV28 and TRBJ2-1, is DVKVTQSSRYLVKRTGEKVFLECVQDMDHENMFWYRQDPGLGLRLIYFSYDVKMKEKGDIPEGYSVSREKKERFSLILESASTNQTSMYLCASSFVYNEQSFGPGTRLTVL.